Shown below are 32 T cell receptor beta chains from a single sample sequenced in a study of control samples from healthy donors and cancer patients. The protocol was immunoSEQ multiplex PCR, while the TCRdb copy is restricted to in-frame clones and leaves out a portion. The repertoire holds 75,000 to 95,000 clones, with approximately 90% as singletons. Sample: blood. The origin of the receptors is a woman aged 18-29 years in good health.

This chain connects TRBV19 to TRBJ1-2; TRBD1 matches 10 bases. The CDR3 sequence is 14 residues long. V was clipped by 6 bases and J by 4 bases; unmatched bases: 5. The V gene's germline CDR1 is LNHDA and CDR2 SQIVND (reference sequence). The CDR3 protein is CASRPGTGAYGYTF. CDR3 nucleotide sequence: TGTGCCAGTAGACCCGGGACAGGGGCCTATGGCTACACCTTC.

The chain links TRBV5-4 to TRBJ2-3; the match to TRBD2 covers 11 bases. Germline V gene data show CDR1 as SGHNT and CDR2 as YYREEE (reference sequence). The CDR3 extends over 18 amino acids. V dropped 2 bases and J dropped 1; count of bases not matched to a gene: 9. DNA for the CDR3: TGTGCCAGCAGCTTTCCTAGCGGGGGGACGCCCGGCACAGATACGCAGTATTTT. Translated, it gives CASSFPSGGTPGTDTQYF.

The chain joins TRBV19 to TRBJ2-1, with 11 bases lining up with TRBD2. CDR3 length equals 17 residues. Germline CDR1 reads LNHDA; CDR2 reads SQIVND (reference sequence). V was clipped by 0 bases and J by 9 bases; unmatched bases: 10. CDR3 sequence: CASSIDLAGGLKGEQFF. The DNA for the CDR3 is TGTGCCAGTAGTATAGATCTAGCGGGGGGTCTCAAGGGTGAGCAGTTCTTC.

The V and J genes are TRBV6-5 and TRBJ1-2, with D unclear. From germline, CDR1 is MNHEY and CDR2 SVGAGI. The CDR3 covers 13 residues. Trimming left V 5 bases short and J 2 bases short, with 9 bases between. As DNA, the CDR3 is TGTGCCAGCAGTCTACTTCCCAACTATGGCTACACCTTC. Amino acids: CASSLLPNYGYTF.

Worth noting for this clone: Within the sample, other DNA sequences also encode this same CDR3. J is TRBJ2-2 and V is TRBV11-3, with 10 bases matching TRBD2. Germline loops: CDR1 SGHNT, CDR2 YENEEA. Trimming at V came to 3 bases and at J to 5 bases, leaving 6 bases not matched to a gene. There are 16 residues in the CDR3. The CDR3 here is CASSLTSGGATGELFF. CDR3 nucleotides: TGTGCCAGCAGCTTGACGAGCGGGGGGGCAACCGGGGAGCTGTTTTTT. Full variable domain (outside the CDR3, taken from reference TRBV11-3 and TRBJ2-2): EAGVVQSPRYKIIEKKQPVAFWCNPISGHNTLYWYLQNLGQGPELLIRYENEEAVDDSQLPKDRFSAERLKGVDSTLKIQPAELGDSAVYLCASSLTSGGATGELFFGEGSRLTVL.

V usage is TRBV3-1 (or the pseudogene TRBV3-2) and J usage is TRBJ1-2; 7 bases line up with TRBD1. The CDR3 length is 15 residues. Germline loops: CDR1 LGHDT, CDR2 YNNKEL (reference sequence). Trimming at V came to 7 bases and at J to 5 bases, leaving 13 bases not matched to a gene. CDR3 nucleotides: TGTGCCAGCACTTTCGGTGACAGGGAAGCTTATGGCTACACCTTC. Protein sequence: CASTFGDREAYGYTF.

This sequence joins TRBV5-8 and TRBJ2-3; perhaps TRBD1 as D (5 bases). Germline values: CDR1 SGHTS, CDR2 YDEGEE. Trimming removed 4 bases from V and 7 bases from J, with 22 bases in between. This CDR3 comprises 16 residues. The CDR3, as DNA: TGTGCCAGCAGCGCGGACGGACACCTCAGTTGGAATACGCAGTATTTT. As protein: CASSADGHLSWNTQYF.

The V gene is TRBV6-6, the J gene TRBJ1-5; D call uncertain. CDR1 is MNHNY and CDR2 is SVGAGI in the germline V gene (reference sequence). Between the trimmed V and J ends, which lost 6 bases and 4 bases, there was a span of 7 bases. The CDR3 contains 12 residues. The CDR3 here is CASRGGNQPQHF. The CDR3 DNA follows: TGTGCCAGCAGGGGTGGGAATCAGCCCCAGCATTTT.

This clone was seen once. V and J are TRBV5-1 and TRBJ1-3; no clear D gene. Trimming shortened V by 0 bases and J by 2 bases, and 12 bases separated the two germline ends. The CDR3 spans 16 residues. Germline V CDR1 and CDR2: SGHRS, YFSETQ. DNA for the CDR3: TGCGCCAGCAGCTTGGCTATTGACGGGGCTGGAAACACCATATATTTT. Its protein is CASSLAIDGAGNTIYF.

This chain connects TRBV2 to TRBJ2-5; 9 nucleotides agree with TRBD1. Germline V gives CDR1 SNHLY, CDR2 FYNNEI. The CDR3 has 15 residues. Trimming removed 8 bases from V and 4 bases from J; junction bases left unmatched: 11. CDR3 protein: CASLTGTGYSETQYF. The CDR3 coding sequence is TGTGCCAGCTTAACCGGGACAGGGTATTCAGAGACCCAGTACTTC.

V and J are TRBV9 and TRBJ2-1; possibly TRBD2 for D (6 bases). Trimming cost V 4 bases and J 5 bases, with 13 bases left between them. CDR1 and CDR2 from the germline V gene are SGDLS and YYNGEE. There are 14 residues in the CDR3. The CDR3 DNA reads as TGTGCCAGCAGCTTCCCCGGGAGTAACAATGAGCAGTTCTTC. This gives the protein CASSFPGSNNEQFF.

The CDR3 sequence is CASSWRWTSSSYNEQFF. CDR3 in DNA: TGTGCCAGCAGCTGGAGGTGGACTTCCAGCTCCTACAATGAGCAGTTCTTC. This rearrangement joins TRBV7-2 to TRBJ2-1; maybe TRBD2 (5 bases). The V end lost 4 bases, the J end lost 0 bases, and 16 bases lay between the germline ends. Germline assignment: CDR1 SGHTA and CDR2 FQGNSA. CDR3 length: 17 amino acids. The complete variable domain, with remaining parts taken from reference TRBV7-2 and TRBJ2-1, reads GAGVSQSPSNKVTEKGKDVELRCDPISGHTALYWYRQSLGQGLEFLIYFQGNSAPDKSGLPSDRFSAERTGGSVSTLTIQRTQQEDSAVYLCASSWRWTSSSYNEQFFGPGTRLTVL.

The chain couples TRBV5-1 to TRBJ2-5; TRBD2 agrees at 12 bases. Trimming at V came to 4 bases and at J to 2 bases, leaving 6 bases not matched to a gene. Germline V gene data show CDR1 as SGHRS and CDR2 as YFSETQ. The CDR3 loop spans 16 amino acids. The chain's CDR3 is CASSLAGGALQETQYF. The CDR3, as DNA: TGCGCCAGCAGCCTAGCGGGGGGGGCGCTACAAGAGACCCAGTACTTC. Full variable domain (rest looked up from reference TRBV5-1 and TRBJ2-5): KAGVTQTPRYLIKTRGQQVTLSCSPISGHRSVSWYQQTPGQGLQFLFEYFSETQRNKGNFPGRFSGRQFSNSRSEMNVSTLELGDSALYLCASSLAGGALQETQYFGPGTRLLVL.

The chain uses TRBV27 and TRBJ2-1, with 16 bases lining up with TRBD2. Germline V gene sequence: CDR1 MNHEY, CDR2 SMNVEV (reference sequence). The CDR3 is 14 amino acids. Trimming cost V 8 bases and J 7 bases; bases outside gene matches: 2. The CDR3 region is CASWGLAGGNEQFF. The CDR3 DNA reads TGTGCCAGCTGGGGACTAGCGGGGGGGAATGAGCAGTTCTTC.

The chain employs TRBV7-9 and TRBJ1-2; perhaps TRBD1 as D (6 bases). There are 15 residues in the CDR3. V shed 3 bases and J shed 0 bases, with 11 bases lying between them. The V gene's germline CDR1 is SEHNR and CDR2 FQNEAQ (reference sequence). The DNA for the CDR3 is TGTGCCAGCAGCTTTCCGGGACACCCTAACTATGGCTACACCTTC. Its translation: CASSFPGHPNYGYTF.

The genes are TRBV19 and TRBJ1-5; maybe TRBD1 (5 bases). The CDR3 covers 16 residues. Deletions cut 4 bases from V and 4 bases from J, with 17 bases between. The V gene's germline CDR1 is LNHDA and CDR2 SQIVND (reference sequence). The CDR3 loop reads CASSTNGLRGNQPQHF. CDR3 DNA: TGTGCCAGTAGTACGAACGGGTTAAGGGGAAATCAGCCCCAGCATTTT.

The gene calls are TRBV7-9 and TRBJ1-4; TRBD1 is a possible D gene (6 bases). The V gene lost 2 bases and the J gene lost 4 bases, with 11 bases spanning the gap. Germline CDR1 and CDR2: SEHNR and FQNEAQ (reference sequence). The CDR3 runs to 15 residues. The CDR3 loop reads CASSLRTVVNEKLFF. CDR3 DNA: TGTGCCAGCAGCTTACGGACAGTCGTTAATGAAAAACTGTTTTTT. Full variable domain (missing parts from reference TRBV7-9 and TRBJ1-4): DTGVSQNPRHKITKRGQNVTFRCDPISEHNRLYWYRQTLGQGPEFLTYFQNEAQLEKSRLLSDRFSAERPKGSFSTLEIQRTEQGDSAMYLCASSLRTVVNEKLFFGSGTQLSVL.

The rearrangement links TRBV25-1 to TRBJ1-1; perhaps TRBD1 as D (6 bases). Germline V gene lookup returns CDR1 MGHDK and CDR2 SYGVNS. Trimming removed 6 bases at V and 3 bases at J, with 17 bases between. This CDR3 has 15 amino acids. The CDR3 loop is CASSHNRAGYTEAFF. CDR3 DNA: TGTGCCAGCAGCCACAACAGGGCAGGATACACTGAAGCTTTCTTT.

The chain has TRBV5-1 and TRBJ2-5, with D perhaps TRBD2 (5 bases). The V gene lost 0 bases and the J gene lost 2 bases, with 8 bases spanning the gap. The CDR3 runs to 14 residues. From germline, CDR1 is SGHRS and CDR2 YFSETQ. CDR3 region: CASSLAGNQETQYF. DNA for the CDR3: TGCGCCAGCAGCTTGGCGGGGAATCAAGAGACCCAGTACTTC. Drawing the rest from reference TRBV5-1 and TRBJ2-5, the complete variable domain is KAGVTQTPRYLIKTRGQQVTLSCSPISGHRSVSWYQQTPGQGLQFLFEYFSETQRNKGNFPGRFSGRQFSNSRSEMNVSTLELGDSALYLCASSLAGNQETQYFGPGTRLLVL.

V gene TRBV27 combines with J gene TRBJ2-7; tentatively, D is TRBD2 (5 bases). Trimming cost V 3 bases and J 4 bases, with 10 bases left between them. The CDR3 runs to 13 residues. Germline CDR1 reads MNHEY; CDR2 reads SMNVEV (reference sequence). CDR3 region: CASSFQRRYEQYF. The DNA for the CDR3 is TGTGCCAGCAGTTTCCAGCGGAGGTACGAGCAGTACTTC.

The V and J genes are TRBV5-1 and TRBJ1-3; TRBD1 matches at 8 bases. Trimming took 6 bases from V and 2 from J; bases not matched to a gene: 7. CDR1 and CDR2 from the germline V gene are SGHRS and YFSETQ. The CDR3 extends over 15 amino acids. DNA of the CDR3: TGCGCCAGCACCCAGGGGGCCCTTGCTGGAAACACCATATATTTT. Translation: CASTQGALAGNTIYF.

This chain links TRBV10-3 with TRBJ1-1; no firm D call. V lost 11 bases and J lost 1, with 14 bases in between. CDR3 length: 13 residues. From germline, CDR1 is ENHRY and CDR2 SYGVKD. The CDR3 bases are TGTGCCGCAGGATCGAGGGAGAACACTGAAGCTTTCTTT. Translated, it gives CAAGSRENTEAFF.

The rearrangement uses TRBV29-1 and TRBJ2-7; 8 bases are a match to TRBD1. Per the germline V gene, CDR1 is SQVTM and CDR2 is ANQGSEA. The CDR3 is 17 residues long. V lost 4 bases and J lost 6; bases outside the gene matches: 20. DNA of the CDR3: TGCAGCGTTGTTGAGGCGTCTGGACAGGGAAGGCGGAGCGAGCAGTACTTC. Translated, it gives CSVVEASGQGRRSEQYF.

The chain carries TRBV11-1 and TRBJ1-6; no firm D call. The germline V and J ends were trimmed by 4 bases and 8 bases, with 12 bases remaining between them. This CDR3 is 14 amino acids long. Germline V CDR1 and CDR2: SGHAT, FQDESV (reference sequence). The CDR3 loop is CASSSRGNDSPLHF. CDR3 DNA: TGTGCCAGCAGCTCGAGAGGGAATGATTCACCCCTCCACTTT.

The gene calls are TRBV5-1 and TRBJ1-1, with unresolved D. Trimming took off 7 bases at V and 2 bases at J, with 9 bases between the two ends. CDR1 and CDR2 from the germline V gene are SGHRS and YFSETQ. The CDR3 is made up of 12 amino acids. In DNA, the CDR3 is TGCGCCAGCCAGCGGAGCAACACTGAAGCTTTCTTT. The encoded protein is CASQRSNTEAFF.

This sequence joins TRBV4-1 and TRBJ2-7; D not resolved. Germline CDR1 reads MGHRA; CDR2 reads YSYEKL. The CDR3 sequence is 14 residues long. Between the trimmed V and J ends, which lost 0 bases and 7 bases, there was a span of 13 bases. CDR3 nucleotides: TGCGCCAGCAGCCAAGAAAAAGAGATTCATGAGCAGTACTTC. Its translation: CASSQEKEIHEQYF.

The CDR3 DNA reads as TGTGCCAGCAGTTTTTTCACTAGCGGGGGCTACGAGCAGTACTTC. It translates to CASSFFTSGGYEQYF. This sequence joins TRBV6-5 and TRBJ2-7; 11 positions match TRBD2. Unmatched junction bases numbered 5, after V lost 4 bases and J lost 3 bases. The CDR3 length is 15 residues. From germline, CDR1 is MNHEY and CDR2 SVGAGI.

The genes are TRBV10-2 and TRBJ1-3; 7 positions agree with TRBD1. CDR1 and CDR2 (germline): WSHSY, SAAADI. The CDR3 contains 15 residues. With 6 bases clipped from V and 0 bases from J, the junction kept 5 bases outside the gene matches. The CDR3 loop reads CASRVDRSSGNTIYF. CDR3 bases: TGCGCCAGCAGGGTGGACAGGTCCTCTGGAAACACCATATATTTT.

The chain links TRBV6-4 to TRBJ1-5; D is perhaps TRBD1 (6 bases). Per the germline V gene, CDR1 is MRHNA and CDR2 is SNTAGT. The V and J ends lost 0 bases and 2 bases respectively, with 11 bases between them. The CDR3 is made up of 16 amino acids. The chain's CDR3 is CASSDSNRDCNQPQHF. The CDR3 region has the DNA TGTGCCAGCAGTGACTCGAACAGGGACTGCAATCAGCCCCAGCATTTT.

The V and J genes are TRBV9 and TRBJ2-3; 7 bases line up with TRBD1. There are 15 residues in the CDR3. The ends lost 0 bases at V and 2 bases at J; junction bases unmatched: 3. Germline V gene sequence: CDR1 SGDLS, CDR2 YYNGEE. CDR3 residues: CASSVEGTDTDTQYF. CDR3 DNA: TGTGCCAGCAGCGTAGAGGGGACAGACACAGATACGCAGTATTTT. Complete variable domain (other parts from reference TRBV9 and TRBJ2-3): DSGVTQTPKHLITATGQRVTLRCSPRSGDLSVYWYQQSLDQGLQFLIQYYNGEERAKGNILERFSAQQFPDLHSELNLSSLELGDSALYFCASSVEGTDTDTQYFGPGTRLTVL.

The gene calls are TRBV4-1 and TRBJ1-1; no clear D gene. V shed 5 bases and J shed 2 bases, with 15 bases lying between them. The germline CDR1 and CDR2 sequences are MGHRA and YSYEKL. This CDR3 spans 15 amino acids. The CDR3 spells CASSIRREGNTEAFF. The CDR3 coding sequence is TGCGCCAGCAGCATTCGGAGGGAGGGAAACACTGAAGCTTTCTTT.

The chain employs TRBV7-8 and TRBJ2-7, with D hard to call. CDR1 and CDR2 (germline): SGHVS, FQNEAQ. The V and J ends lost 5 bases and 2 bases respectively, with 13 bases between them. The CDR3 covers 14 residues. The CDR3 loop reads CASSPGRGTYEQYF. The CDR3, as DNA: TGTGCCAGCAGCCCGGGCCGTGGGACCTACGAGCAGTACTTC. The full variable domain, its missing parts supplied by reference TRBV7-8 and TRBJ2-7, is GAGVSQSPRYKVAKRGQDVALRCDPISGHVSLFWYQQALGQGPEFLTYFQNEAQLDKSGLPSDRFFAERPEGSVSTLKIQRTQQEDSAVYLCASSPGRGTYEQYFGPGTRLTVT.